A single sample gave rise to the 2 T cell receptor beta chains below, sequenced in a study of chemoradiotherapy in HPV16-positive cancers. Some clones are missing from TCRdb's copy, which holds only in-frame ones; the method was immunoSEQ multiplex PCR. The table lists tens of thousands of clones, about four fifths of them singletons. Sequenced material: blood, taken from a patient who underwent chemoradiotherapy. These TCRs come from a human donor with HPV-associated anogenital cancer.

This CDR3 is CASSAHTMLNTEAFF. In DNA, the CDR3 is TGTGCCAGCAGTGCCCACACGATGTTGAACACTGAAGCTTTCTTT. The chain is built from TRBV25-1 and TRBJ1-1; D gene uncertain. Looked up from germline, CDR1 is MGHDK and CDR2 is SYGVNS. Trimming shortened V by 4 bases and J by 0 bases, and 12 bases separated the two germline ends. The CDR3 is 15 residues long.

V usage is TRBV7-3 and J usage is TRBJ2-1; weak D call: TRBD2 (5 bases). The V end lost 5 bases, the J end lost 0 bases, and 11 bases lay between the germline ends. This CDR3 comprises 15 residues. CDR1 is SGHTA, CDR2 FQGTGA, per germline. CDR3 sequence reads: CASSQTGSSYNEQFF. CDR3 sequence (DNA): TGTGCCAGCAGCCAAACGGGGAGCTCCTACAATGAGCAGTTCTTC.